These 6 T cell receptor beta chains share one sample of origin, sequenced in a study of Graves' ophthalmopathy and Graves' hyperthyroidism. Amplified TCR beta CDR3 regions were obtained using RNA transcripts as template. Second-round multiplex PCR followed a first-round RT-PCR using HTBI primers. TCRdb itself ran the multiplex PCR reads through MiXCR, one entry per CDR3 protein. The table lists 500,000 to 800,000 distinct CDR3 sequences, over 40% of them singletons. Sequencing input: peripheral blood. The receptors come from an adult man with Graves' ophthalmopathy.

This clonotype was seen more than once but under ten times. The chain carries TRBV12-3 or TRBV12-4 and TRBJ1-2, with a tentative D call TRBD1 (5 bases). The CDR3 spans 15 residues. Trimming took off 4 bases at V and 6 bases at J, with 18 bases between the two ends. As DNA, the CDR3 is TGTGCCAGCAGTTCCCCGCAGGGAGGGGTCCATGGCTACACCTTC. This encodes CASSSPQGGVHGYTF.

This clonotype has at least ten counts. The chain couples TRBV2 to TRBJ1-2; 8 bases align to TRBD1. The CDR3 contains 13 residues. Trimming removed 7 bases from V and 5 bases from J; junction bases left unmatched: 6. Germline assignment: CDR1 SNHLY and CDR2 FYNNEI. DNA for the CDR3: TGTGCCAGCATGGGGGACAGGAAATATGGCTACACCTTC. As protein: CASMGDRKYGYTF.

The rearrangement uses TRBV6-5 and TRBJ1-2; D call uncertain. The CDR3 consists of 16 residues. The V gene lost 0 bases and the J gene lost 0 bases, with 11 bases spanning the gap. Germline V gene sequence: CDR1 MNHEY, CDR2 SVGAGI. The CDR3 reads CASSYSVRRSNYGYTF. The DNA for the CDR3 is TGTGCCAGCAGTTACTCTGTCCGGCGTTCTAACTATGGCTACACCTTC.

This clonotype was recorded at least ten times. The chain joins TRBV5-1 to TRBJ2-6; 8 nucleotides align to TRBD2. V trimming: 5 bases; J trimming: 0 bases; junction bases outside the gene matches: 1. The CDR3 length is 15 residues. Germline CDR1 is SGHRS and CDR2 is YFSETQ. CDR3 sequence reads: CASSSGDSGANVLTF. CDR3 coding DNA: TGCGCCAGCAGTAGCGGGGACTCTGGGGCCAACGTCCTGACTTTC.

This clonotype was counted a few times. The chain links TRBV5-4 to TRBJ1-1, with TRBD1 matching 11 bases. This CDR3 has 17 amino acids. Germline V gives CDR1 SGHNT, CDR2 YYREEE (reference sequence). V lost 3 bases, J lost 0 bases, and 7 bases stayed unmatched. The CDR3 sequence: CASSWGTGGHMNTEAFF. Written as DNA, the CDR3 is TGTGCCAGCAGCTGGGGGACAGGGGGACATATGAACACTGAAGCTTTCTTT.

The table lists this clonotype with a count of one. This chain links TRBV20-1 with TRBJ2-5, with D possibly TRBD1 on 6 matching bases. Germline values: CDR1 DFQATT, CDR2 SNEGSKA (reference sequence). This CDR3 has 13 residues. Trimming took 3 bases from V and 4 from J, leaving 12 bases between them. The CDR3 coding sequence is TGCAGTGCTAGCTTACAGGGAGCAGAGACCCAGTACTTC. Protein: CSASLQGAETQYF.